This T cell receptor beta chain was sequenced during a study of radiotherapy plus CTLA-4 blockade in lung cancer. Study-wide results and caveats: Response, reportedly, was best predicted by interferon-beta along with early blood T cell clone dynamics.

Germline CDR1 is MNHNY and CDR2 is SVGAGI (reference sequence). CDR3 length: 16 amino acids. V gave up 5 bases and J gave up 0 bases; unmatched junction bases: 7. In the case of this clone: The antigen remains undetermined.

The repertoire was sequenced with immunoSEQ multiplex PCR; TCRdb's copy has only in-frame clones and lacks some. The data hold 35,000 or so clones, with 85% to 90% observed a single time. Sequencing used peripheral blood, obtained from a patient treated with radiotherapy plus ipilimumab. The chain couples TRBV6-6 to TRBJ1-3; 7 bases match TRBD1. The receptor was isolated from a human donor with non-small cell lung cancer who had stable disease on radiotherapy plus ipilimumab. CDR3 sequence (DNA): TGTGCCAGCAGTCCCCAGGGGGGCTTCTCTGGAAACACCATATATTTT. Protein sequence: CASSPQGGFSGNTIYF.